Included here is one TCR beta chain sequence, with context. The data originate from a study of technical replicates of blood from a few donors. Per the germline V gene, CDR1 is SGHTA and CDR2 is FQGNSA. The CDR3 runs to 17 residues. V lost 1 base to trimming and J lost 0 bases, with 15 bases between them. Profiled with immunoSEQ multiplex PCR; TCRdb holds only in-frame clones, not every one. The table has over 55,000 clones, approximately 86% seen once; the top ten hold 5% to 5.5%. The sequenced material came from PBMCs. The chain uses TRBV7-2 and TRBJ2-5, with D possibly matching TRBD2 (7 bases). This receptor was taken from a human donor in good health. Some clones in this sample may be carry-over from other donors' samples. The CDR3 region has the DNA TGTGCCAGCAGCTTAGGAAGGGGGGGATTGTACCAAGAGACCCAGTACTTC. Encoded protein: CASSLGRGGLYQETQYF.